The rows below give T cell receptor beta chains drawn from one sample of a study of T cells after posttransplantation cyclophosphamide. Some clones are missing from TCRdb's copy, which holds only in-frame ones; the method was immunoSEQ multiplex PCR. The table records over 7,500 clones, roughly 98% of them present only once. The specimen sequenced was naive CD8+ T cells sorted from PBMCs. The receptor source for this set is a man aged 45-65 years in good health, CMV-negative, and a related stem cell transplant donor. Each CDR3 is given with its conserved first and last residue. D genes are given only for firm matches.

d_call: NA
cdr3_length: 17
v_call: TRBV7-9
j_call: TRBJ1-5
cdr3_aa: CASSLGWLGASNQPQHF
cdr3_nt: TGTGCCAGCAGCTTGGGATGGCTAGGGGCGAGCAATCAGCCCCAGCATTTT

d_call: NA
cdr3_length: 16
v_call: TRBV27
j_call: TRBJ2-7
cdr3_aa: CASSLLLPTGHYEQYF
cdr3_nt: TGTGCCAGCAGCCTTCTCCTCCCCACAGGGCACTACGAGCAGTACTTC

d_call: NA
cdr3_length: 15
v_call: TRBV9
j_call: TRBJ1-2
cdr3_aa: CASSVGPTPNYGYTF
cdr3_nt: TGTGCCAGCAGCGTAGGTCCTACCCCTAACTATGGCTACACCTTC

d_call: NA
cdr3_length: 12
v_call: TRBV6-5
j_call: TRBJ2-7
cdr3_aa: CASRQGGYEQYF
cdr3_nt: TGTGCCAGCAGACAAGGGGGCTACGAGCAGTACTTC

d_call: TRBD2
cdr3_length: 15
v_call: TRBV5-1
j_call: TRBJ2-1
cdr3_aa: CASSRGERGPNEQFF
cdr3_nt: TGCGCCAGCAGCCGGGGGGAGCGGGGGCCCAATGAGCAGTTCTTC

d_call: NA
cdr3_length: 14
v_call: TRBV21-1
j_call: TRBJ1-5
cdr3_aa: CASAGGGLPKPQHF
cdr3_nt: TGTGCCAGCGCGGGGGGGGGCCTACCGAAGCCCCAGCATTTT

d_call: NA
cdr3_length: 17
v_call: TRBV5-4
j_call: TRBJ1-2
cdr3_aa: CASSLQFGGSLFYGYTF
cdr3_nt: TGTGCCAGCAGCTTGCAGTTTGGGGGGTCTCTGTTCTATGGCTACACCTTC

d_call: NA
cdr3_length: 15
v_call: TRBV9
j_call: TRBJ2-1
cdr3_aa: CASSVGEAHYNEQFF
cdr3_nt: TGTGCCAGCAGCGTAGGGGAGGCCCACTACAATGAGCAGTTCTTC

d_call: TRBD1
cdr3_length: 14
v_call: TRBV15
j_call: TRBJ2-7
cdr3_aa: CATKWDRGDYEQYF
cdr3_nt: TGTGCCACCAAGTGGGACAGGGGGGACTACGAGCAGTACTTC

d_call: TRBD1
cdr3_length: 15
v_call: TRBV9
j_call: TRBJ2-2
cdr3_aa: CASSVTGANTGELFF
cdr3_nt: TGTGCCAGCAGCGTTACAGGGGCCAACACCGGGGAGCTGTTTTTT

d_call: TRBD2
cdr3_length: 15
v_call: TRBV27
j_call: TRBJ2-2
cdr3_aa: CASSGRERNTGELFF
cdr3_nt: TGTGCCAGCAGTGGGCGGGAGAGGAACACCGGGGAGCTGTTTTTT

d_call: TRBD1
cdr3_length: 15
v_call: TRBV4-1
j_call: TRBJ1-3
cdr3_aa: CASSQDRGTGDTIYF
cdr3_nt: TGCGCCAGCAGCCAAGACCGGGGCACAGGGGACACCATATATTTT

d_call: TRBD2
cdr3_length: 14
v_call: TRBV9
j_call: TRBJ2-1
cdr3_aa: CASSVGGRVDEQFF
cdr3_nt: TGTGCCAGCAGCGTAGGCGGGAGAGTCGATGAGCAGTTCTTC